The 8 T cell receptor beta chains reported below all come from one sample, sequenced in a study of blood T cell repertoires in COVID-19. Profiled with immunoSEQ multiplex PCR; TCRdb holds only in-frame clones, not every one. This sample has tens of thousands of clones, with about 80% found just once. The sequencing input was peripheral blood. These receptor sequences come from a woman over 75 with acute or convalescent COVID-19.

V is TRBV3-1 (or the pseudogene TRBV3-2) and J is TRBJ1-2, with D possibly being TRBD1 (5 bases). Germline CDR1 and CDR2: LGHDT and YNNKEL (reference sequence). This CDR3 contains 14 residues. V was cut by 4 bases and J by 4 bases, with 13 bases left in between. The CDR3 loop is CASSPPRGGYGYTF. CDR3 nucleotide sequence: TGTGCCAGCAGCCCCCCACGGGGGGGCTATGGCTACACCTTC.

This clone has just a few counts. The CDR3 DNA follows: TGTGCCAGCAGCTCCGCGGGAGGGAGCAATCAGCCCCAGCATTTT. As protein: CASSSAGGSNQPQHF. The chain links TRBV7-2 to TRBJ1-5; D gene ambiguous. The CDR3 covers 15 residues. Germline assignment: CDR1 SGHTA and CDR2 FQGNSA. V lost 4 bases, J lost 1 base, and 11 bases lay in between.

V gene TRBV15 combines with J gene TRBJ1-5, with D hard to call. This CDR3 spans 21 amino acids. Germline V lookup: CDR1 LNHNV, CDR2 YYDKDF (reference sequence). Trimming took off 0 bases at V and 5 bases at J, with 29 bases between the two ends. The CDR3 spells CATSRDSALGGGLIADQPQHF. In DNA form, the CDR3 reads TGTGCCACCAGCAGAGACTCAGCCTTGGGTGGTGGCTTGATAGCTGATCAGCCCCAGCATTTT.

The J gene is TRBJ1-1, the V gene TRBV5-4, with 10 bases identical to TRBD1. J was trimmed by 6 bases and V by 10 bases; bases with no gene match: 15. CDR1 is SGHNT and CDR2 is YYREEE in the germline V gene (reference sequence). The CDR3 covers 15 residues. CDR3 coding DNA: TGTGCCTCATCCGGGACAGGGGCTCTAACGGCTGAAGCTTTCTTT. Amino acid sequence: CASSGTGALTAEAFF.

V gene TRBV29-1 combines with J gene TRBJ2-7; 8 nucleotides line up with TRBD1. The V gene end was trimmed by 4 bases and the J gene end by 6 bases; junction bases not matched to a gene: 2. This CDR3 comprises 11 residues. CDR1 SQVTM and CDR2 ANQGSEA come from the germline V gene. The CDR3 nucleotides are TGCAGCGTTGGGACAGGGAGCGAGCAGTACTTC. Amino acids: CSVGTGSEQYF.

The J gene is TRBJ2-3, the V gene TRBV27; maybe TRBD2 (6 bases). This CDR3 has 15 residues. The V end lost 1 base, the J end lost 0 bases, and 8 bases lay between the germline ends. The germline CDR1 and CDR2 sequences are MNHEY and SMNVEV (reference sequence). Written as DNA, the CDR3 is TGTGCCAGCAGTTTATGGCGGGGTAGCACAGATACGCAGTATTTT. Translating it yields CASSLWRGSTDTQYF.

The rearrangement uses TRBV27 and TRBJ1-3, with 7 bases that match TRBD1. With 6 bases clipped from V and 4 bases from J, the junction kept 6 bases outside the gene matches. The length of the CDR3 is 14 residues. CDR1 and CDR2 from the germline V gene are MNHEY and SMNVEV (reference sequence). Written as DNA, the CDR3 is TGTGCCAGCAGACCCACAGGGGTGGGAAACACCATATATTTT. Its translation: CASRPTGVGNTIYF.

V usage is TRBV5-1 and J usage is TRBJ2-1; TRBD2 might be the D (5 bases). This CDR3 contains 11 residues. Germline CDR1 SGHRS, CDR2 YFSETQ. V was trimmed by 5 bases and J by 9 bases, leaving 9 bases between them. DNA of the CDR3: TGCGCCAGCAGGGGAGAAACTGAGCAGTTCTTC. Its translation: CASRGETEQFF.